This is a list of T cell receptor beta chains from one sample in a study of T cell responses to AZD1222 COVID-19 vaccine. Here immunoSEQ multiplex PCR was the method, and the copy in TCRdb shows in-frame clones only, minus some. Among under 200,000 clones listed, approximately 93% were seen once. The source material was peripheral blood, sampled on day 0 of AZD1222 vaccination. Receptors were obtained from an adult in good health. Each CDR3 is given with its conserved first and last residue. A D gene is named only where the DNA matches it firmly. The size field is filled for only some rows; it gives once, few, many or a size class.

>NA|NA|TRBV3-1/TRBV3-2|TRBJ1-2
CASSTSRLYGYTF
TGTGCCAGCAGCACCAGTCGGCTCTATGGCTACACCTTC
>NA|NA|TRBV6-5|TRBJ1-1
CASSYEHLNTEAFF
TGTGCCAGCAGTTACGAACACTTGAACACTGAAGCTTTCTTT
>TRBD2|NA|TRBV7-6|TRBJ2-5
CASSPRDSSGALKETQYF
TGTGCCAGCAGCCCTCGGGATAGTAGCGGGGCCTTAAAGGAGACCCAGTACTTC
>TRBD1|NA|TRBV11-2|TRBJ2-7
CASSLDRGSGEQYF
TGTGCCAGCAGCTTGGACAGGGGGTCAGGGGAGCAGTACTTC
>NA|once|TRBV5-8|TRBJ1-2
CASSFDLNYGYTF
TGTGCCAGCAGCTTTGACCTGAACTATGGCTACACCTTC
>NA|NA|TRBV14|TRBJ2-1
CASSQDTNEQFF
TGTGCCAGCAGCCAAGACACCAATGAGCAGTTCTTC
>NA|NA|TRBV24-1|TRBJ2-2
CATSVVGELFF
TGTGCCACCAGTGTGGTCGGGGAGCTGTTTTTT
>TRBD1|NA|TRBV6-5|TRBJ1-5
CASSLTGASQPQHF
TGTGCCAGCAGTCTTACAGGGGCTAGTCAGCCCCAGCATTTT
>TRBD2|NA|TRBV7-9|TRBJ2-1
CASSGRRTSGINEQFF
TGTGCCAGCAGCGGCCGCCGGACTAGCGGGATCAATGAGCAGTTCTTC
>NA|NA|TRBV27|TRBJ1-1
CASRPWMNTEAFF
TGTGCCAGCAGGCCCTGGATGAACACTGAAGCTTTCTTT
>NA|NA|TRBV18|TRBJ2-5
CASSPEETQYF
TGTGCCAGCTCACCGGAAGAGACCCAGTACTTC
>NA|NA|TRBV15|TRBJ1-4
CATSRVRNEKLFF
TGTGCCACCAGCAGAGTCCGTAATGAAAAACTGTTTTTT
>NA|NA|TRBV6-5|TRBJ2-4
CASSREVAKNIQYF
TGTGCCAGCAGTAGGGAGGTAGCCAAAAACATTCAGTACTTC
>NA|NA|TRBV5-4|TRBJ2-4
CASSLDLKTVQYF
TGTGCCAGCAGCTTGGACCTTAAGACAGTCCAGTACTTC
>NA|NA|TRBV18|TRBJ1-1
CASSPRGGGNTEAFF
TGTGCCAGCTCACCACGGGGAGGGGGAAACACTGAAGCTTTCTTT
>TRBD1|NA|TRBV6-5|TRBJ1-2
CASSYLAGTGDYGYTF
TGTGCCAGCAGTTATTTAGCGGGGACAGGGGACTATGGCTACACCTTC
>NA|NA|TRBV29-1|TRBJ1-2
CSVEESNYGYTF
TGCAGCGTTGAGGAGTCTAACTATGGCTACACCTTC
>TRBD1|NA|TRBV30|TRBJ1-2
CAWSPGTGYGYTF
TGTGCCTGGAGTCCCGGGACAGGATACGGCTACACCTTC
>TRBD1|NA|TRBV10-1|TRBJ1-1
CASKRDRGIDTEAFF
TGCGCCAGCAAGAGGGACAGGGGGATCGACACTGAAGCTTTCTTT
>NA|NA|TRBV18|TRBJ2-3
CASSQRQPPTDTQYF
TGTGCCAGCTCACAACGACAGCCGCCCACAGATACGCAGTATTTT
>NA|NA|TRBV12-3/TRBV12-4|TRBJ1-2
CASKGFDGYTF
TGTGCCAGCAAGGGGTTCGATGGCTACACCTTC
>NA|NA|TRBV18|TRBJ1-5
CASSPEDFQTQHF
TGTGCCAGCTCCCCTGAGGACTTCCAGACCCAGCATTTT
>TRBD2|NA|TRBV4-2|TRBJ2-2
CASGDYANTGELFF
TGTGCCAGCGGGGACTACGCGAACACCGGGGAGCTGTTTTTT
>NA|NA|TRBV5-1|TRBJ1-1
CASSQSPTGNTEAFF
TGCGCCAGCAGCCAATCACCGACAGGCAACACTGAAGCTTTCTTT
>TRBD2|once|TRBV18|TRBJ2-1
CASSPATSGSSYNEQFF
TGTGCCAGCTCACCAGCGACTAGCGGGAGCTCCTACAATGAGCAGTTCTTC
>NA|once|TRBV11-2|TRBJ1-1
CASSPTARGGEAFF
TGTGCCAGCAGCCCCACAGCACGAGGCGGTGAAGCTTTCTTT
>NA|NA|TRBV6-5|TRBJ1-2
CASSSWQQPNYGYTF
TGTGCCAGCAGTTCATGGCAGCAACCTAACTATGGCTACACCTTC
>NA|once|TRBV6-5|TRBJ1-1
CASSYSRGTEAFF
TGTGCCAGCAGTTACTCAAGGGGCACTGAAGCTTTCTTT
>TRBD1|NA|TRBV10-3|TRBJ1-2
CATRDRGSNYGYTF
TGTGCCACCCGGGACAGGGGGTCTAACTATGGCTACACCTTC
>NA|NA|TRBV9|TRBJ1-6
CASSAASTLHSPLHF
TGTGCCAGCAGCGCCGCAAGTACCCTCCATTCACCCCTCCACTTT
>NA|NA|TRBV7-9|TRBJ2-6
CASSLGPASSGANVLTF
TGTGCCAGCAGCCTAGGGCCCGCTAGCTCTGGGGCCAACGTCCTGACTTTC
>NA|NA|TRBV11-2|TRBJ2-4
CASSLVPGAKNIQYF
TGTGCCAGCAGCTTAGTGCCGGGAGCCAAAAACATTCAGTACTTC
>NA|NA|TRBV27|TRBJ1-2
CASSLSRLTDYGYTF
TGTGCCAGCAGTTTATCACGGTTGACTGACTATGGCTACACCTTC
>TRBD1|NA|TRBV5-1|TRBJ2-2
CASSPGYGQGGNTGELFF
TGCGCCAGCAGCCCCGGTTACGGACAGGGGGGGAACACCGGGGAGCTGTTTTTT
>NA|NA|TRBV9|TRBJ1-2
CASSPSLANYGYTF
TGTGCCAGCTCTCCATCTCTAGCTAACTATGGCTACACCTTC
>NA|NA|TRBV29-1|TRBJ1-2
CSVEGTVSDGYTF
TGCAGCGTTGAAGGGACCGTCTCGGATGGCTACACCTTC
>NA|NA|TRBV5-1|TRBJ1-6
CASRVEEQLNSPLHF
TGCGCCAGCAGAGTAGAGGAACAACTGAATTCACCCCTCCACTTT
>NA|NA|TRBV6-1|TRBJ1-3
CASSEGSSGNTIYF
TGTGCCAGCAGTGAAGGCAGCTCTGGAAACACCATATATTTT
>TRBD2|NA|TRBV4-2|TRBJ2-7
CASSQKELTSGSPYEQYF
TGTGCCAGCAGCCAAAAAGAACTTACTAGCGGGAGCCCCTACGAGCAGTACTTC
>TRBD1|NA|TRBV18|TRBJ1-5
CASSSGTGSNQPQHF
TGTGCCAGCTCATCCGGGACAGGTAGCAATCAGCCCCAGCATTTT